The 30 T cell receptor beta chains below were found in one sample sequenced in a study of blood T cell repertoires in COVID-19. Produced via immunoSEQ multiplex PCR; TCRdb's table is partial and in-frame only. The sample holds about 230,000 clones, 80% to 90% seen once. Sequenced sample: peripheral blood. The receptor set was obtained from a man aged 50-59 years with COVID-19, enrolled during active disease.

This clone showed up just a few times. Here the CDR3 DNA reads TGTGCCAGCAGCTTAGGAGTTAGCGGAATGAACACCGGGGAGCTGTTTTTT. Amino acid sequence: CASSLGVSGMNTGELFF. The V call is TRBV7-8, the J call TRBJ2-2; D may be TRBD2 (6 bases). The length of the CDR3 is 17 residues. Trimming left V 1 base short and J 1 base short, with 13 bases between. Germline CDR1 SGHVS, CDR2 FQNEAQ.

The chain links TRBV11-1 to TRBJ1-6, with unresolved D. V lost 5 bases to trimming and J lost 9 bases, with 14 bases between them. There are 14 residues in the CDR3. Germline V gene lookup returns CDR1 SGHAT and CDR2 FQDESV (reference sequence). CDR3 region: CASSPLTLPSPLHF. The DNA of the CDR3 is TGTGCCAGCAGCCCGTTGACATTACCTTCACCCCTCCACTTT.

CDR3 nucleotide sequence: TGTGCCAGCAGCCCAACCCAGAAAGAGACCCAGTACTTC. Translation gives CASSPTQKETQYF. The rearrangement uses TRBV5-4 and TRBJ2-5; no clear D gene. This CDR3 spans 13 amino acids. The V gene lost 4 bases and the J gene lost 3 bases, with 10 bases spanning the gap. Germline V lookup: CDR1 SGHNT, CDR2 YYREEE (reference sequence).

The V call is TRBV2, the J call TRBJ1-5; no clear D. Germline-derived CDR1 and CDR2 are SNHLY and FYNNEI. This CDR3 has 17 residues. The V gene lost 3 bases and the J gene lost 6 bases, with 21 bases spanning the gap. The CDR3 DNA follows: TGTGCCAGCAGTGATCTAGGAGGGAACTCCGGTGGTCAGCCCCAGCATTTT. It yields the protein CASSDLGGNSGGQPQHF.

The chain couples TRBV5-1 to TRBJ2-5; 8 bases match TRBD2. Germline loops: CDR1 SGHRS, CDR2 YFSETQ. CDR3 size: 16 residues. V lost 0 bases to trimming and J lost 1 base; unmatched junction nucleotides: 5. The CDR3 loop is CASSLAAGARQETQYF. The CDR3 DNA reads as TGCGCCAGCAGCTTGGCAGCGGGGGCCCGCCAAGAGACCCAGTACTTC.

The V call is TRBV7-3, the J call TRBJ1-2; 9 nucleotides match TRBD1. CDR3 size: 14 residues. Trimming took 4 bases from V and 8 from J; bases not matched to a gene: 8. From germline, CDR1 is SGHTA and CDR2 FQGTGA. CDR3 nucleotides: TGTGCCAGCAGCTCCGGGACAGGGATCGGCGGCTACACCTTC. This codes for CASSSGTGIGGYTF.

This chain uses TRBV28 with TRBJ1-1, with 7 bases matching TRBD1. CDR1 is MDHEN, CDR2 SYDVKM, per germline. CDR3 size: 14 residues. The junction had 7 bases not matched to a gene; V was cut back by 5 bases and J by 4 bases. The CDR3, as DNA: TGTGCCAGCAGTACGGGACAGCATATCACTGAAGCTTTCTTT. It encodes CASSTGQHITEAFF. The full variable domain, completed using reference TRBV28 and TRBJ1-1, is DVKVTQSSRYLVKRTGEKVFLECVQDMDHENMFWYRQDPGLGLRLIYFSYDVKMKEKGDIPEGYSVSREKKERFSLILESASTNQTSMYLCASSTGQHITEAFFGQGTRLTVV.

The rearrangement joins TRBV20-1 to TRBJ2-3, with unresolved D. The CDR3 is made up of 10 amino acids. V lost 7 bases and J lost 6, with 8 bases in between. From germline, CDR1 is DFQATT and CDR2 SNEGSKA (reference sequence). DNA for the CDR3: TGCAGTGTCCGGGTGGATACGCAGTATTTT. Translating gives CSVRVDTQYF.

This clone was detected only a few times. The chain recombines TRBV18 with TRBJ2-7, with D maybe TRBD1 (6 bases). Germline loops: CDR1 KGHSH, CDR2 LQKENI. CDR3 length: 16 amino acids. V shed 2 bases and J shed 3 bases, with 17 bases lying between them. In DNA form, the CDR3 reads TGTGCCAGCTCACCAAACTCGGGACACAGAAGCTACGAGCAGTACTTC. Its protein is CASSPNSGHRSYEQYF.

The CDR3 sequence: CASSAQGPGYGYTF. The CDR3 nucleotides are TGTGCCAGCAGTGCCCAGGGCCCCGGCTATGGCTACACCTTC. The V call is TRBV2, the J call TRBJ1-2; D possibly corresponds to TRBD1 (5 bases). Germline CDR1 is SNHLY and CDR2 is FYNNEI. Trimming removed 4 bases from V and 4 bases from J, with 13 bases in between. The CDR3 is 14 amino acids.

V and J are TRBV6-4 and TRBJ2-1, with 7 bases that match TRBD2. The CDR3 totals 15 residues. After removal of 3 bases from V and 7 bases from J, the junction contained 9 bases not matched to a gene. The V gene's germline CDR1 is MRHNA and CDR2 SNTAGT. The CDR3 nucleotides are TGTGCCAGCAGTGAAGAAGCGGGAAGGGGAAATGAGCAGTTCTTC. It specifies CASSEEAGRGNEQFF.

This sequence joins TRBV7-6 and TRBJ1-2; tentative D call: TRBD1 (6 bases). The CDR3 is made up of 16 amino acids. Germline CDR1 SGHVS, CDR2 FNYEAQ. Trimming took off 0 bases at V and 4 bases at J, with 15 bases between the two ends. The DNA of the CDR3 is TGTGCCAGCAGCTTAGCCGTAGGGGGTGGAGTCTATGGCTACACCTTC. Translation gives CASSLAVGGGVYGYTF. Full variable domain (remainder filled in from reference TRBV7-6 and TRBJ1-2): GAGVSQSPRYKVTKRGQDVALRCDPISGHVSLYWYRQALGQGPEFLTYFNYEAQQDKSGLPNDRFSAERPEGSISTLTIQRTEQRDSAMYRCASSLAVGGGVYGYTFGSGTRLTVV.

This sequence joins TRBV6-5 and TRBJ1-1; TRBD1 agrees at 7 bases. This CDR3 region has 15 residues. Trimming at V came to 7 bases and at J to 1 base, leaving 9 bases not matched to a gene. Germline V gene data show CDR1 as MNHEY and CDR2 as SVGAGI. The DNA for the CDR3 is TGTGCCAGCACCCCTATGACAGGGCGGAACACTGAAGCTTTCTTT. The encoded protein is CASTPMTGRNTEAFF.

The rearrangement uses TRBV9 and TRBJ2-3; a possible D gene is TRBD2 (5 bases). Germline V gene data show CDR1 as SGDLS and CDR2 as YYNGEE. This CDR3 spans 13 amino acids. V lost 0 bases, J lost 8 bases, and 10 bases lay in between. Here the CDR3 reads CASSVGLEGTQYF. CDR3 nucleotide sequence: TGTGCCAGCAGCGTAGGTCTTGAGGGTACGCAGTATTTT.

The chain combines TRBV13 with TRBJ2-3; 7 nucleotides agree with TRBD2. This CDR3 comprises 14 residues. Germline V gives CDR1 PRHDT, CDR2 FYEKMQ (reference sequence). V was clipped by 3 bases and J by 1 base; unmatched bases: 1. The DNA for the CDR3 is TGTGCCAGCAGCTTCCTAGCGGGCACAGATACGCAGTATTTT. The encoded protein is CASSFLAGTDTQYF.

This clone has just one count. The chain couples TRBV10-1 to TRBJ2-2; TRBD1 aligns across 7 bases. The CDR3 runs 14 residues. J lost 4 bases, V lost 6 bases, and 5 bases had no gene match. Germline V gene lookup returns CDR1 WNHNN and CDR2 SYGVQD (reference sequence). The DNA for the CDR3 is TGCGCCAGCAGCTCGGGACAGAGCACCGGGGAGCTGTTTTTT. It codes for CASSSGQSTGELFF.

V usage is TRBV15 and J usage is TRBJ2-5; 12 bases are shared with TRBD1. CDR3 size: 18 residues. Germline CDR1 reads LNHNV; CDR2 reads YYDKDF (reference sequence). With V trimmed by 2 bases and J by 2 bases, 9 bases remained unmatched. The CDR3 DNA is TGTGCCACCAGCAGACCCCCGGGGACAGGGGGCTCTCAAGAGACCCAGTACTTC. Encoded protein: CATSRPPGTGGSQETQYF.

The chain uses TRBV7-2 and TRBJ1-3; 7 nucleotides agree with TRBD1. This CDR3 comprises 15 residues. The germline CDR1 and CDR2 sequences are SGHTA and FQGNSA. V dropped 3 bases and J dropped 7; count of bases not matched to a gene: 9. CDR3 residues: CASSFLTGTANTIYF. The CDR3 DNA follows: TGTGCCAGCAGCTTCCTGACAGGGACGGCTAACACCATATATTTT. Drawing the rest from reference TRBV7-2 and TRBJ1-3, the complete variable domain is GAGVSQSPSNKVTEKGKDVELRCDPISGHTALYWYRQSLGQGLEFLIYFQGNSAPDKSGLPSDRFSAERTGGSVSTLTIQRTQQEDSAVYLCASSFLTGTANTIYFGEGSWLTVV.

The V and J genes are TRBV29-1 and TRBJ1-2; tentative D call: TRBD1 (6 bases). Germline V gene lookup returns CDR1 SQVTM and CDR2 ANQGSEA. V was shortened by 5 bases and J by 4 bases, with 17 bases between the two germline ends. The CDR3 has 14 amino acids. CDR3 sequence: CSVPTGPEGYGYTF. The CDR3, as DNA: TGCAGCGTTCCGACAGGACCCGAGGGCTATGGCTACACCTTC.

CDR3 in DNA: TGTGCCAGCAGCCAGGTACAGGGCTCTGGAAACACCATATATTTT. It specifies CASSQVQGSGNTIYF. The chain links TRBV11-2 to TRBJ1-3; TRBD1 might be the D (6 bases). Germline-derived CDR1 and CDR2 are SGHAT and FQNNGV. V was shortened by 5 bases and J by 0 bases, with 11 bases between the two germline ends. The CDR3 runs 15 residues.

In its sample, this clone was seen a few times. The chain combines TRBV19 with TRBJ1-2; D gene unclear. Germline V gene sequence: CDR1 LNHDA, CDR2 SQIVND (reference sequence). This CDR3 spans 14 amino acids. V lost 7 bases, J lost 3 bases, and 15 bases lay in between. DNA for the CDR3: TGTGCCAGTACCCCTGCTGATAGAGACTATGGCTACACCTTC. This translates into CASTPADRDYGYTF.

The chain recombines TRBV29-1 with TRBJ1-2; D is possibly TRBD1 (6 bases). Per the germline V gene, CDR1 is SQVTM and CDR2 is ANQGSEA. CDR3 length: 14 amino acids. Trimming left V 2 bases short and J 8 bases short, with 18 bases between. CDR3 coding DNA: TGCAGCGTTGAATATGGAGTCAGGGGACTAGGCTACACCTTC. It encodes CSVEYGVRGLGYTF. The full variable domain, completed using reference TRBV29-1 and TRBJ1-2, is SAVISQKPSRDICQRGTSLTIQCQVDSQVTMMFWYRQQPGQSLTLIATANQGSEATYESGFVIDKFPISRPNLTFSTLTVSNMSPEDSSIYLCSVEYGVRGLGYTFGSGTRLTVV.

V gene TRBV5-1 combines with J gene TRBJ1-1; D is unresolved. Deletions cut 4 bases from V and 3 bases from J, with 16 bases between. CDR1 and CDR2 from the germline V gene are SGHRS and YFSETQ. This CDR3 is 15 amino acids long. The DNA of the CDR3 is TGCGCCAGCAGCCGGCAGTACCCTAGCCACACTGAAGCTTTCTTT. Its translation is CASSRQYPSHTEAFF.

The J gene is TRBJ2-1, the V gene TRBV6-1, with TRBD2 as a possible D gene (7 bases). The germline V gene encodes CDR1 MNHNS and CDR2 SASEGT. The CDR3 spans 16 residues. V shed 3 bases and J shed 4 bases, with 16 bases lying between them. The CDR3 bases are TGTGCCAGCAGTGATGGGCGGGGGCCGCCGTACAATGAGCAGTTCTTC. Residues: CASSDGRGPPYNEQFF.

The chain links TRBV20-1 to TRBJ2-1, with D maybe TRBD2 (5 bases). There are 11 residues in the CDR3. The germline V gene encodes CDR1 DFQATT and CDR2 SNEGSKA (reference sequence). The V and J ends lost 5 bases and 5 bases respectively, with 7 bases between them. DNA of the CDR3: TGCAGTGCTCTAGCTAACAATGAGCAGTTCTTC. As protein: CSALANNEQFF.

The chain recombines TRBV5-6 with TRBJ1-5; D is unresolved. V lost 0 bases and J 7 bases, leaving 5 bases between the germline ends. Looked up from germline, CDR1 is SGHDT and CDR2 is YYEEEE. The CDR3 sequence is 12 residues long. CDR3 region: CASSLAGQPQHF. In DNA, the CDR3 is TGTGCCAGCAGCTTGGCGGGGCAGCCCCAGCATTTT.

This chain links TRBV5-1 with TRBJ1-6; D is possibly TRBD1 (6 bases). Germline V gene lookup returns CDR1 SGHRS and CDR2 YFSETQ. The CDR3 contains 14 residues. Trimming stripped 0 bases from V and 8 bases from J, with 9 bases between. Written as DNA, the CDR3 is TGCGCCAGCAGCTTGGACGCAGGGGATTCACCCCTCCACTTT. Protein product: CASSLDAGDSPLHF.

This clone was observed a handful of times. J is TRBJ1-2 and V is TRBV3-1 (or the pseudogene TRBV3-2), with 10 bases that match TRBD1. Trimming took 3 bases from V and 3 from J; bases not matched to a gene: 7. Germline CDR1 and CDR2: LGHDT and YNNKEL (reference sequence). This CDR3 region has 16 residues. For the CDR3, the DNA is TGTGCCAGCAGCCATGAACCGGGACAGGGGTACTATGGCTACACCTTC. This sequence encodes CASSHEPGQGYYGYTF.

V gene TRBV5-1 combines with J gene TRBJ2-5, with 9 bases identical to TRBD2. J was trimmed by 4 bases and V by 3 bases; bases with no gene match: 1. The CDR3 is made up of 13 amino acids. Germline assignment: CDR1 SGHRS and CDR2 YFSETQ. CDR3 DNA: TGCGCCAGCAGCTGGACTAGCGCAGAGACCCAGTACTTC. Translated, it gives CASSWTSAETQYF. The full variable domain, rest sourced from reference TRBV5-1 and TRBJ2-5, is KAGVTQTPRYLIKTRGQQVTLSCSPISGHRSVSWYQQTPGQGLQFLFEYFSETQRNKGNFPGRFSGRQFSNSRSEMNVSTLELGDSALYLCASSWTSAETQYFGPGTRLLVL.

The sample holds one count of this clone. The chain carries TRBV14 and TRBJ2-3, with 10 bases matching TRBD2. The CDR3 is made up of 16 amino acids. Germline CDR1 reads SGHDN; CDR2 reads FVKESK. With 6 bases clipped from V and 5 bases from J, the junction kept 11 bases outside the gene matches. The CDR3 is CASSHLGSGGVDTQYF. For the CDR3, the DNA is TGTGCCAGCAGTCACCTCGGCAGCGGGGGGGTAGATACGCAGTATTTT.